The 17 T cell receptor beta chains listed next were all sequenced from one sample in a study of beta chain features in type 1 diabetes. For these TCRs, the target antigens are not known. Every bit of the isolated RNA underwent reverse transcription, so sequencing read expressed TCRB transcripts. The table came from immunoSEQ multiplex PCR; TCRdb's copy has only in-frame clones and leaves some out. The repertoire includes some 240,000 clones, around 16% of them detected once, and 0.085% sits in the top ten. Overall study results and limits: TCRB CDR3s were moderately but significantly shorter in Type 1 diabetes patients in all four CD4+ subsets.

Sequencing was performed on naive CD4+ T cells from blood. These TCRs come from a man aged 30 to 45 with type 1 diabetes.

As concerns this clone: A read error may account for a junction end that differs from germline. J is TRBJ2-7 and V is TRBV18, with unresolved D. The length of the CDR3 is 12 residues. CDR1 is KGHSH and CDR2 is LQKENI in the germline V gene. The CDR3: CASSPPGGEQYF. Here the CDR3 DNA reads TGTGCCAGCTCCCCACCCGGTGGAGAGCAGTACTTC.

This chain links TRBV29-1 with TRBJ2-7; weak D call: TRBD2 (5 bases). CDR1 is SQVTM, CDR2 ANQGSEA, per germline. The length of the CDR3 is 13 residues. V gave up 0 bases and J gave up 8 bases, with 14 bases separating them. The CDR3: CSVEDRGPPKQYF. The DNA of the CDR3 is TGCAGCGTTGAAGATCGGGGTCCCCCCAAGCAGTACTTC.

V usage is TRBV29-1 and J usage is TRBJ2-7, with TRBD1 matching over 9 bases. From germline, CDR1 is SQVTM and CDR2 ANQGSEA. The CDR3 runs to 13 residues. J lost 0 bases, V lost 6 bases, and 3 bases had no gene match. DNA for the CDR3: TGCAGCGTAGGACAGGGGAACTCCTACGAGCAGTACTTC. Translating gives CSVGQGNSYEQYF.

As regards this clone: This same CDR3 is encoded by further DNA sequences in the sample. The J gene is TRBJ2-1, the V gene TRBV28, with 15 bases matching TRBD2. The CDR3 has 15 residues. The V gene end was trimmed by 5 bases and the J gene end by 7 bases; junction bases not matched to a gene: 3. The germline CDR1 and CDR2 sequences are MDHEN and SYDVKM. Here the CDR3 DNA reads TGTGCCAGCAGTCCCGGGACTAGCGGGAGGAATGAGCAGTTCTTC. Protein sequence: CASSPGTSGRNEQFF.

The chain has TRBV30 and TRBJ2-7, with D perhaps given as TRBD1 or TRBD2 (7 bases each). The CDR3 runs 14 residues. Trimming pared 2 bases from V and 7 bases from J, leaving 18 bases between. Germline V gives CDR1 GTSNPN, CDR2 SVGIG (reference sequence). In DNA, the CDR3 is TGTGCCTGGAGTCCGTCAGGGGGGGCTAGGGAGCAGTACTTC. As protein: CAWSPSGGAREQYF.

The rearrangement uses TRBV7-2 and TRBJ1-1; tentative D call: TRBD1 (5 bases). The CDR3 is made up of 16 amino acids. Germline V gives CDR1 SGHTA, CDR2 FQGNSA. The V gene lost 1 base and the J gene lost 0 bases, with 12 bases spanning the gap. Written as DNA, the CDR3 is TGTGCCAGCAGCTTAGGCGGTGCAGGGATGAACACTGAAGCTTTCTTT. Its translation: CASSLGGAGMNTEAFF.

This clone was recorded a few times. The chain has TRBV9 and TRBJ2-7; D call uncertain. The germline gives CDR1 SGDLS, CDR2 YYNGEE. CDR3 size: 12 residues. The V end was cut by 3 bases, the J end by 5 bases, with 9 bases between. The CDR3 DNA reads as TGTGCCAGCAGCGCGAGTGGCCACGAGCAGTACTTC. Its translation: CASSASGHEQYF.

This clone was detected only a few times. The chain carries TRBV25-1 and TRBJ2-7; 9 bases are a match to TRBD1. Germline V gene sequence: CDR1 MGHDK, CDR2 SYGVNS. The CDR3 consists of 13 residues. Trimming cost V 10 bases and J 4 bases; bases outside gene matches: 8. In DNA form, the CDR3 reads TGTGCCACCGCCGGGACAGGGACTTACGAGCAGTACTTC. It translates to CATAGTGTYEQYF.

This chain joins TRBV9 and TRBJ2-1; D gene uncertain. This CDR3 has 16 residues. CDR1 SGDLS and CDR2 YYNGEE come from the germline V gene. V was trimmed by 3 bases and J by 0 bases, leaving 13 bases between them. CDR3 protein: CASSAIGWSSYNEQFF. The CDR3 DNA reads as TGTGCCAGCAGCGCGATCGGGTGGAGCTCCTACAATGAGCAGTTCTTC.

This clone was seen a handful of times. This rearrangement joins TRBV5-4 to TRBJ1-1; unclear D gene. This CDR3 spans 11 amino acids. The V end lost 5 bases, the J end lost 2 bases, and 4 bases lay between the germline ends. The germline CDR1 and CDR2 sequences are SGHNT and YYREEE (reference sequence). DNA for the CDR3: TGTGCCAGCAGACTCAACACTGAAGCTTTCTTT. It is translated as CASRLNTEAFF.

This clone was seen only a few times. The V call is TRBV7-2, the J call TRBJ2-7; 8 bases are a match to TRBD1. This CDR3 has 15 amino acids. CDR1 and CDR2 (germline): SGHTA, FQGNSA. The V and J ends lost 5 bases and 2 bases, in that order; junction bases with no gene match: 8. This CDR3 reads CASSPSTGAPYEQYF. The CDR3 DNA reads TGTGCCAGCAGCCCTTCGACAGGGGCTCCCTACGAGCAGTACTTC.

This clone was seen only a few times. V is TRBV5-1 and J is TRBJ2-7; maybe TRBD1 (5 bases). The V end was cut by 1 base, the J end by 7 bases, with 6 bases between. CDR1 and CDR2 from the germline V gene are SGHRS and YFSETQ. The CDR3 loop spans 11 amino acids. CDR3 nucleotide sequence: TGCGCCAGCAGCTTGCAGGGAGAGCAGTACTTC. Its translation: CASSLQGEQYF.

This clone was counted a few times. This chain connects TRBV29-1 to TRBJ2-7; 11 positions match TRBD2. This CDR3 comprises 12 residues. Germline CDR1 is SQVTM and CDR2 is ANQGSEA. J gave up 3 bases and V 7 bases, and 2 bases lay outside the gene matches. CDR3 sequence (DNA): TGCAGCGCAGGACTAGCGGGCTACGAGCAGTACTTC. Its translation: CSAGLAGYEQYF.

This clone was detected only a few times. This chain joins TRBV4-3 and TRBJ2-7; 8 bases map to TRBD1. The germline V gene has CDR1 LGHNA and CDR2 YSLEER. The CDR3 totals 16 residues. V shed 5 bases and J 5 bases; nucleotides not matched to a gene: 14. For the CDR3, the DNA is TGCGCCAGCAGCAAACGGGGACAGGCCTCTCGGGACGAGCAGTACTTC. It is translated as CASSKRGQASRDEQYF.

The chain combines TRBV23-1 with TRBJ2-7; TRBD1 agrees at 12 bases. TRBV23-1 is treated as an ORF (open reading frame) with a function not yet certain. CDR3 size: 15 residues. The ends lost 8 bases at V and 6 bases at J; junction bases unmatched: 11. Here the CDR3 DNA reads TGCGCCAGCGCGGCACCCGGGACAGGGGGCGGCGAGCAGTACTTC. It encodes CASAAPGTGGGEQYF.

Only one count was recorded for this clone. This chain links TRBV4-1 with TRBJ1-3; 10 bases match TRBD1. Germline-derived CDR1 and CDR2 are MGHRA and YSYEKL. J lost 7 bases, V lost 3 bases, and 3 bases had no gene match. This CDR3 region has 14 residues. CDR3 residues: CASSHPGQGNTIYF. The CDR3 DNA follows: TGCGCCAGCAGCCACCCGGGACAGGGGAACACCATATATTTT.

This clone occurred a few times. The genes are TRBV30 and TRBJ2-3; D is undetermined. With 4 bases removed from V and 4 bases from J, the gap between germline ends came to 12 bases. This CDR3 is 13 amino acids long. Germline assignment: CDR1 GTSNPN and CDR2 SVGIG (reference sequence). This CDR3 is CAWNFPGADTQYF. The CDR3 DNA reads as TGTGCCTGGAATTTTCCTGGCGCAGATACGCAGTATTTT.